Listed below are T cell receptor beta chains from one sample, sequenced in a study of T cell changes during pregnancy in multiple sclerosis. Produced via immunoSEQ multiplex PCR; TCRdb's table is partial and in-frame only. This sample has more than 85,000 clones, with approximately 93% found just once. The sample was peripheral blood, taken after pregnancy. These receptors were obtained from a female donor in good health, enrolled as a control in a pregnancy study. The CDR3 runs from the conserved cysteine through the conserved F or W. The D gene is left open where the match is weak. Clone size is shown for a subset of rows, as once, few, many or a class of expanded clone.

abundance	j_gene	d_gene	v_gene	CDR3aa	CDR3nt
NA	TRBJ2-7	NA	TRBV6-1	CANAYEHSYEQYF	TGTGCCAACGCATATGAGCACTCCTACGAGCAGTACTTC
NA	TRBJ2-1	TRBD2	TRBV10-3	CAISEGTSGYNEQFF	TGTGCCATCAGTGAGGGGACTAGCGGGTACAATGAGCAGTTCTTC
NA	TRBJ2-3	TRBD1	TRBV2	CASRTGTGMTDTQYF	TGTGCCAGCAGAACCGGGACAGGGATGACAGATACGCAGTATTTT
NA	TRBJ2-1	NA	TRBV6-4	CASSDSLGDTDVPREQFF	TGTGCCAGCAGTGACTCCTTAGGGGACACCGATGTCCCCAGGGAGCAGTTCTTC
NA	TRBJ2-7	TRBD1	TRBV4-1	CASSQDPGTVSYEQYF	TGCGCCAGCAGCCAAGATCCAGGGACAGTGAGCTACGAGCAGTACTTC
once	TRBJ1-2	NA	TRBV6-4	CASSPGESYGYTF	TGTGCCAGCAGCCCGGGGGAATCATATGGCTACACCTTC
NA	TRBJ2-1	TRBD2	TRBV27	CASSPLAGSYNEQFF	TGTGCCAGCAGTCCATTAGCGGGCTCCTACAATGAGCAGTTCTTC
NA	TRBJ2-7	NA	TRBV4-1	CASSQVQEQQYF	TGCGCCAGCAGCCAAGTACAGGAGCAGCAGTACTTC
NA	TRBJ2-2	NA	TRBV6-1	CASKADRAGTGELFF	TGTGCCAGCAAAGCAGACAGGGCGGGGACCGGGGAGCTGTTTTTT
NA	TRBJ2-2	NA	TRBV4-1	CASSPSISRGPAGELFF	TGCGCCAGCAGCCCAAGCATCAGCAGGGGTCCGGCCGGGGAGCTGTTTTTT
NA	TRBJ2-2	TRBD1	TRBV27	CASSLLSSLRDSPNPNTGELFF	TGTGCCAGCAGTTTGCTCAGCTCTCTCCGGGACAGCCCTAACCCGAACACCGGGGAGCTGTTTTTT
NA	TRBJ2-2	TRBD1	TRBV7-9	CASSLEGGQQNTGELFF	TGTGCCAGCAGCTTAGAAGGGGGCCAGCAAAACACCGGGGAGCTGTTTTTT
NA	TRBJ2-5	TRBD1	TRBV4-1	CASSPVAPGQGAWETQYF	TGCGCCAGCAGCCCAGTCGCCCCGGGACAGGGGGCATGGGAGACCCAGTACTTC
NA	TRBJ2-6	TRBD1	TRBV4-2	CASSQDPRQGGLGSGANVLTF	TGTGCCAGCAGCCAAGACCCGCGACAGGGGGGATTAGGCTCTGGGGCCAACGTCCTGACTTTC
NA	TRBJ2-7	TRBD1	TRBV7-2	CASSAGQGDYEQYF	TGTGCCAGCAGCGCGGGACAGGGAGACTACGAGCAGTACTTC
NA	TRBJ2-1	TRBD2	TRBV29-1	CSVEVTAGGPNEQFF	TGCAGCGTTGAAGTTACAGCGGGAGGGCCGAATGAGCAGTTCTTC
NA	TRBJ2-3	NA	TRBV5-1	CASSRGGRTSTDTQYF	TGCGCCAGCAGCCGCGGCGGGCGGACTAGCACAGATACGCAGTATTTT
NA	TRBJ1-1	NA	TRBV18	CASSPGSRMNTEAFF	TGTGCCAGCTCACCGGGCAGCCGGATGAACACTGAAGCTTTCTTT
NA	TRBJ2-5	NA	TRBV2	CASKYLQETQYF	TGTGCCAGCAAATACTTACAAGAGACCCAGTACTTC
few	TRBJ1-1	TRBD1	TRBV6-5	CASSYSDDRGIAFF	TGTGCCAGCAGTTACTCAGATGACAGGGGGATAGCTTTCTTT
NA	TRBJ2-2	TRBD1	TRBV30	CAWSGGPWDTGELFF	TGTGCCTGGTCAGGGGGACCCTGGGACACCGGGGAGCTGTTTTTT
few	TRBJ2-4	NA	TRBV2	CASSEWDSNQYF	TGTGCCAGCAGTGAATGGGACTCTAATCAGTACTTC
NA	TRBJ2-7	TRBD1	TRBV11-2	CASSPPGTGNPEQYF	TGTGCCAGCAGCCCCCCCGGGACAGGCAACCCCGAGCAGTACTTC
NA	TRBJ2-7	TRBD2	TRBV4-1	CASSQGGTSGLEQYF	TGCGCCAGCAGCCAAGGGGGGACTAGCGGTCTCGAGCAGTACTTC
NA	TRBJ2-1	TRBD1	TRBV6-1	CASSVEGASGNEQFF	TGTGCCAGCAGTGTAGAGGGGGCGTCCGGGAATGAGCAGTTCTTC
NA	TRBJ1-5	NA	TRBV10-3	CAISESLFGEQPQHF	TGTGCCATCAGTGAGTCGCTCTTCGGGGAGCAGCCCCAGCATTTT
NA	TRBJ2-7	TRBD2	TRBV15	CATSTRSGSVDEQYF	TGTGCCACCAGCACTAGGAGCGGGAGCGTCGACGAGCAGTACTTC
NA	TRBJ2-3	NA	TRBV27	CASSTGLGKADTQYF	TGTGCCAGCAGTACTGGGCTCGGGAAGGCAGATACGCAGTATTTT
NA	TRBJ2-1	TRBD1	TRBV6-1	CASRTGGKYNEQFF	TGTGCCAGCAGAACAGGGGGCAAATACAATGAGCAGTTCTTC
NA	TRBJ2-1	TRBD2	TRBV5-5	CASSLGWGGVNEQFF	TGTGCCAGCAGCTTGGGTTGGGGGGGGGTCAATGAGCAGTTCTTC
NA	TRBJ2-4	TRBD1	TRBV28	CASSLGQGAAKNIQYF	TGTGCCAGCAGTCTGGGACAGGGGGCGGCCAAAAACATTCAGTACTTC
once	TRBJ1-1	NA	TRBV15	CATSRDKRYRVVGNTEAFF	TGTGCCACCAGCAGAGATAAAAGATATCGCGTTGTTGGGAACACTGAAGCTTTCTTT
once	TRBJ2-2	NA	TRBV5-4	CASSPGDTGELFF	TGTGCCAGCAGCCCCGGGGACACCGGGGAGCTGTTTTTT
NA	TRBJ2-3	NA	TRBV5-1	CASSTGTDLSTDTQYF	TGCGCCAGCAGCACAGGAACGGATTTAAGCACAGATACGCAGTATTTT
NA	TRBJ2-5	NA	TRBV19	CASSIEGSDETQYF	TGTGCCAGTAGTATTGAAGGAAGCGACGAGACCCAGTACTTC
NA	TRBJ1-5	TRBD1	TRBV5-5	CASSLTGGDQPQHF	TGTGCCAGCAGCCTCACAGGGGGGGACCAGCCCCAGCATTTT
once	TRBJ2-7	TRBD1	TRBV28	CASSSPTGVSSYEQYF	TGTGCCAGCAGTTCGCCTACAGGGGTCAGCTCCTACGAGCAGTACTTC
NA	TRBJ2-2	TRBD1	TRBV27	CASRGQMNTGELFF	TGTGCCAGCAGGGGACAGATGAACACCGGGGAGCTGTTTTTT
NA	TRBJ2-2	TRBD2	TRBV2	CASTPSGRVANTGELFF	TGTGCCAGCACCCCTAGCGGGAGGGTCGCGAACACCGGGGAGCTGTTTTTT
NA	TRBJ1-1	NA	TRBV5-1	CASSPTRVDTEAFF	TGCGCCAGCAGCCCCACCCGGGTTGACACTGAAGCTTTCTTT
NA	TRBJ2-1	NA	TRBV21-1	CASSSHRRTGVEQFF	TGTGCCAGCAGCTCGCACAGGAGGACAGGGGTTGAGCAGTTCTTC
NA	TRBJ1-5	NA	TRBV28	CASRRQGTNQPQHF	TGTGCCAGCAGGCGGCAGGGTACCAATCAGCCCCAGCATTTT
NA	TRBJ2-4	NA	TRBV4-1	CASSLDSSNIQYF	TGCGCCAGCAGCCTCGACTCGTCAAACATTCAGTACTTC
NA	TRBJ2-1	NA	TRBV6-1	CASLIDRAPYNEQFF	TGTGCCAGCCTTATTGACCGAGCGCCCTACAATGAGCAGTTCTTC
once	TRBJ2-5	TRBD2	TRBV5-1	CASSSGGQETQYF	TGCGCCAGCAGCTCGGGAGGCCAAGAGACCCAGTACTTC
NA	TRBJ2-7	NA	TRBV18	CASSPQSNGYEQYF	TGTGCCAGCTCACCACAGAGTAATGGCTACGAGCAGTACTTC
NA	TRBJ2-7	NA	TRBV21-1	CASSPLAPRDTYEQYF	TGTGCCAGCAGCCCCCTAGCCCCCAGGGACACCTACGAGCAGTACTTC
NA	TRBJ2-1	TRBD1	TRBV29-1	CSVDSIKGQFYNEQFF	TGCAGCGTCGACTCTATTAAGGGACAGTTCTACAATGAGCAGTTCTTC
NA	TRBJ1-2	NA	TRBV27	CASSPQGWGYGYTF	TGTGCCAGCAGTCCACAGGGATGGGGGTATGGCTACACCTTC
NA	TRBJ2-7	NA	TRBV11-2	CASSLSDYYEQYF	TGTGCCAGCAGCTTATCGGACTATTACGAGCAGTACTTC
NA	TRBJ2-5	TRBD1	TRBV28	CASSRTGGPETQYF	TGTGCCAGCAGTCGGACAGGGGGGCCGGAGACCCAGTACTTC
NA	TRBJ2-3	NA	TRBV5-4	CASSLGAGGTDTQYF	TGTGCCAGCAGCTTGGGAGCGGGCGGCACAGATACGCAGTATTTT
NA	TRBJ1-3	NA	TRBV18	CASSPGSGNTIYF	TGTGCCAGCTCACCAGGGAGCGGAAACACCATATATTTT
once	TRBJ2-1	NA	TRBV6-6	CASSSVGGYNEQFF	TGTGCCAGCAGTTCGGTGGGGGGTTACAATGAGCAGTTCTTC
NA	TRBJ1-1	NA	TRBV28	CASSLRGTEAFF	TGTGCCAGCAGTTTACGGGGGACGGAAGCTTTCTTT
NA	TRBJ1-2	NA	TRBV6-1	CASSVNGYTF	TGTGCCAGCAGTGTCAATGGCTACACCTTC
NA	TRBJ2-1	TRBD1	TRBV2	CATPPRVKTGGDEQFF	TGTGCCACCCCCCCAAGGGTAAAGACAGGGGGCGATGAGCAGTTCTTC
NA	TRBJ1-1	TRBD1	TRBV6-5	CASILQGGNTEAFF	TGTGCCAGCATCCTCCAGGGGGGGAACACTGAAGCTTTCTTT
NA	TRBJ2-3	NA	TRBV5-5	CASSQTGRTQYF	TGTGCCAGCAGTCAGACAGGGAGGACGCAGTATTTT
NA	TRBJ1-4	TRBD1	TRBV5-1	CASSPRTGGNEKLFF	TGCGCCAGCAGCCCCCGGACAGGGGGAAATGAAAAACTGTTTTTT